This T cell receptor (beta chain) came from a study of CD8 T cells in ankylosing spondylitis. Overall study results and limits: A TCR beta motif of roughly eight highly homologous variants appeared characteristic of ankylosing spondylitis blood.

TCRdb passed the 5' RACE reads through MiXCR, listing each CDR3 protein once. The data hold a few hundred thousand distinct CDR3 sequences, with about 13% observed a single time. Many counts were recorded for this clonotype. What it binds is not known. Unmatched junction bases numbered 15, after V lost 7 bases and J lost 2 bases. Per germline, CDR1 DFQATT and CDR2 SNEGSKA (reference sequence). The CDR3 runs to 16 residues. This clonotype was sampled from a male donor with ankylosing spondylitis. The chain combines TRBV20-1 with TRBJ2-5; 8 bases fit TRBD2. The sample comprised blood, either unsorted or a sorted T cell fraction (not recorded which). CDR3 loop: CSVEVQTLAVQETQYF. The DNA for the CDR3 is TGCAGTGTAGAGGTCCAAACACTAGCGGTTCAAGAGACCCAGTACTTC.